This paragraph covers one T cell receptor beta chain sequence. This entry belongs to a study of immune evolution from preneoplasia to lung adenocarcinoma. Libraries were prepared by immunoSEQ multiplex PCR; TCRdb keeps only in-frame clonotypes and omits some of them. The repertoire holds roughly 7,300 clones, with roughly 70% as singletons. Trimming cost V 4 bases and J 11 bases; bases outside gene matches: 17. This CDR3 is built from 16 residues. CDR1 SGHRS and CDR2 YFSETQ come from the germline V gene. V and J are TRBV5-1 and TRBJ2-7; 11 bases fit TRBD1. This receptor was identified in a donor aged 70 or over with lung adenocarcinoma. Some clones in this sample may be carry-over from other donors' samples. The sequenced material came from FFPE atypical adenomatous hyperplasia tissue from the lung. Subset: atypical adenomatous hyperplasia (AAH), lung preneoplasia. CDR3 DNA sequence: TGCGCCAGCAGCCCGTCGATCCGGGACAGGGGGGATGAAAAGTACTTC. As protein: CASSPSIRDRGDEKYF.